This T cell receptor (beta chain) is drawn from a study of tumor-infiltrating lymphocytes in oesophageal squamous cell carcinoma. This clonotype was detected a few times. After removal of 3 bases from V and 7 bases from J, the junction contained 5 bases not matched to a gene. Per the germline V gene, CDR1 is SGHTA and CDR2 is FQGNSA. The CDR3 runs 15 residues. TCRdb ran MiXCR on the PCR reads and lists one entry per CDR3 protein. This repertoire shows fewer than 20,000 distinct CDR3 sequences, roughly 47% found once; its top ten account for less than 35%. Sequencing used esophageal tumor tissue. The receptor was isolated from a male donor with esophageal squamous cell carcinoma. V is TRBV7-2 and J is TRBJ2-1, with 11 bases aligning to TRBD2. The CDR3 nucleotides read TGTGCCAGCAGCTTTATGACTAGCGGGATTAATGAGCAGTTCTTC. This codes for CASSFMTSGINEQFF.